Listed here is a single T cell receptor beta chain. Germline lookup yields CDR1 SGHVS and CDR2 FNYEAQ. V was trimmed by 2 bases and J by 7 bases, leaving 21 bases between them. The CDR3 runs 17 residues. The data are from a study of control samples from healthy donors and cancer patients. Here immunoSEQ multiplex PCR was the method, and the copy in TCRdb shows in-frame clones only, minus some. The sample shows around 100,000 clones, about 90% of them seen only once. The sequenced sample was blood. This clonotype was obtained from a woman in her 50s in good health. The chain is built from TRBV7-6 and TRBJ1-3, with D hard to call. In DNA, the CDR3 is TGTGCCAGCAGCTTAAACCCACGGGCCACAAACGGGAACACCATATATTTT. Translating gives CASSLNPRATNGNTIYF.